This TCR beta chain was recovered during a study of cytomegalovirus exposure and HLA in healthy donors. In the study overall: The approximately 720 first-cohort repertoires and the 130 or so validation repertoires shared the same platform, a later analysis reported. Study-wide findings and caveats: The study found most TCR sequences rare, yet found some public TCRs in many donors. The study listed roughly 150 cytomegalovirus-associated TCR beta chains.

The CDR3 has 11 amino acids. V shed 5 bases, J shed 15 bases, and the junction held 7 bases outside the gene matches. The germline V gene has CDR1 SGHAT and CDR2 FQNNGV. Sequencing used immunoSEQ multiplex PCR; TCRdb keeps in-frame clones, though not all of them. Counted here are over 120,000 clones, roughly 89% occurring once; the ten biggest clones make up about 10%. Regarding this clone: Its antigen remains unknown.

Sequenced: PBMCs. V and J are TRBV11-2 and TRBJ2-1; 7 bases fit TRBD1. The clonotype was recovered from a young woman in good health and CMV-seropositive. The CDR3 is CASSRQGGSFF. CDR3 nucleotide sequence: TGTGCCAGCAGCCGACAGGGTGGGTCGTTCTTC.